This TCR beta chain is from a study of blood T cell repertoires in COVID-19 (dated by TCRdb to between 2020 and 2021). With respect to the entire study: The collaborator samples originated in the United States, Italy and Spain and spanned the acute and convalescent phases of COVID-19. The material from the prospective study consisted of cDNA or gDNA derived from T cells, B-cell-depleted T cells, or PBMCs. The dataset comprised deeply sampled blood TCRbeta repertoires from subjects exposed to, actively infected with, or recovered from COVID-19. The repertoires were released in a freely available public database intended as a resource for research on the immune response to SARS-CoV-2. Samples were obtained from the ongoing ImmuneRACE study (first 160 participants) and from about 1,300 subjects provided by 6 global collaborators. Nearly every sample came with metadata listing a de-identified subject ID, COVID-19 status, age in years and sex. Where available, HLA class I and class II types were taken from metadata supplied by the sample provider and were not determined by assay-based typing. General conclusions and limits of the study: Clinical and demographic metadata were provided uncurated, with the amount varying by source and participant.

TCRbeta CDR3 regions were amplified from genomic DNA using the immunoSEQ Assay, a bias-controlled multiplex PCR. Regarding the original processing steps: The number of nucleated cells in each sample was estimated by amplification of reference gene primers within the assay. To quantify the absolute abundance of each unique TCRbeta CDR3 rearrangement, sequence reads were collapsed and filtered. For each sample, productive Simpson clonality was calculated by taking the square root of Simpson's diversity index across productive rearrangements. TCRdb re-hosts the immuneACCESS table, in-frame sequences only. Its copies lack some clones; in the studies checked, an unresolved V gene accounts for under half of them, and the cause for the rest is not known. D and trimming were read from the DNA, whereas the V and J calls and clone size are those reported in that table. Counted in this sample were about 430,000 clones; roughly 90% of them appeared once. The ten largest clones represent about 1.4% of the sample.

Concerning this clone itself: Its binding antigen is unknown. The sample holds no much larger clone one base away, and base qualities are not on file.

Participants in the prospective study were aged 18 to 89 years, lived in 20 to 30 United States geographic areas, and enrolled through a virtual design. In the prospective study, cohorts were assigned on the basis of participant-reported clinical history obtained from a screening survey and a study questionnaire. Exposed participants had been in contact, within 2 weeks of entering the study, with a person who had a PCR-confirmed or clinician-diagnosed case of COVID-19. Each participant in the prospective study had whole blood, serum and a nasopharyngeal or oropharyngeal swab collected by mobile phlebotomists. Additional blood draws and questionnaires over an approximately two-month period could optionally be provided by prospective study participants. Blood samples from the prospective study were shipped frozen or at room temperature prior to DNA extraction. Trimming at the junction amounts to 1 base on V and 5 bases on J, and the germline ends lie 11 bases apart. Measured from the cysteine to the phenylalanine, the CDR3 is 15 residues long. The kept DNA is CDR3 alone, 45 bases in frame from the first base. CDR1 and CDR2 are read off the germline V gene as SNHLY and FYNNEI.

The sequence was collected from a woman younger than 30 who had been exposed to COVID-19. The rearrangement combines TRBV2 with TRBJ1-4; the D gene is perhaps TRBD1, from 5 matching bases. Sequenced: PBMCs or T cells enriched from blood (not recorded which). The CDR3 protein: CASSEGQDKNEKLFF. The nucleotide sequence reads as follows: TGTGCCAGCAGTGAAGGCCAGGACAAGAATGAAAAACTGTTTTTT.